This TCR beta chain was sequenced for a study of cytomegalovirus exposure and HLA in healthy donors (dated by TCRdb to about 2017). At the level of the whole study: According to an earlier analysis of a few hundred of the donors, 150 million to 200 million T cells yielded roughly 110 million unique TCR beta sequences and 250 to 350 Gb of sequence data. Along with the 666-subject first cohort, a separate validation cohort of over a hundred different subjects was used. About 280 gigabases of sequencing data and approximately 85 million unique TCR sequences were included in an early release covering roughly 600 HLA-typed donors. Among the approximately 430 genotyped donors, approximately 81% belonged to the genetic ancestry cluster associated with self-reported Caucasian donors. Genome-wide SNP genotypes for about 65% of the 666 donors were used in a later genetic analysis, which treated that subset as a discovery cohort. Using immunosequencing, the study profiled T cell repertoires from some 670 subjects and related those repertoires to cytomegalovirus serostatus. Donor age, sex, ethnicity and CMV serostatus were compiled alongside the repertoire data. The study combined high-throughput TCR immunosequencing, statistical association of individual TCRs with disease status, and machine learning to predict cytomegalovirus infection status. Five DR-DQ haplotypes were treated as single units for association and clustering because of strong linkage in the cohort. The number of typed donors differed by locus: roughly 629-640 for A, B, C, DRB1 and DQB1; some 500 for DQA1; 606 for DPA1; and about 470 for DPB1. The study aimed to test whether signatures of past pathogen exposure could be identified by cataloging public T cell receptors. Every repertoire in the discovery cohort had been generated on one and the same sequencing platform. An earlier analysis of 587 of the donors applied high-throughput TCR beta sequencing to assess whether each TCR beta V gene segment acted as functional or pseudogenic. On average, roughly 240,000 unique TCR beta nucleotide sequences were sequenced per donor among 300 to 500 genotyped donors of the cohort, with roughly 20% of those sequences being non-productive. Both class I and class II loci were covered by HLA typing, at four-digit resolution. A later analysis re-analyzed previously published TCR beta repertoires from 600 to 850 donors and added high-resolution HLA genotyping to study TCR occurrence patterns. Rather than using new phenotypic data, the later analysis identified candidate immune exposures from TCR beta sequences and from how often those sequences occurred across donors.

The method behind the library was the immunoSEQ multiplex PCR assay. For the multiplex PCR, a mixture combining 60 forward primers for TCR Vbeta segments and 13 reverse primers for TCR Jbeta segments was used. The CDR3 region of rearranged TCR beta genes was amplified from genomic DNA by a multiplex PCR assay. The Illumina HiSeq System was used to sequence the amplified TCR beta libraries as 87-base-pair reads. The paper's data handling went like this. A later analysis counted approximately 84 million unique TCR beta chains across the roughly 700 repertoires, and approximately 11 million of these chains were shared by at least two donors. A nearest-neighbor algorithm error-corrected the raw reads and collapsed the reads into unique sequences, merging closely related sequences to remove PCR and sequencing errors. Alignment of CDR3 sequences to IMGT reference sequences was used to assign V, D and J gene segments. For a sequence to be retained, a match of at least six nucleotides was required to both a V gene segment and a J gene segment. A rearrangement was called productive if the CDR3 had no stop codons and remained in frame with V and J, and every other rearrangement was called non-productive. Following IMGT convention, CDR3 was defined as the stretch from the second conserved V-encoded cysteine to the conserved J-encoded phenylalanine. The earlier analysis of about 590 of the donors excluded sequences that lacked an unambiguous match to a single V gene segment. An earlier analysis of under 750 of the donors called V segments functional above 56.7% productive rearrangements and segregating when the between-donor standard deviation exceeded 5%. A statistical classification framework was built for diagnosing cytomegalovirus status from the catalog of TCR beta chain sequences. In a later analysis, TCR nucleotide sequences were compared against IMGT/GENE-DB human TR gene sequences so that V and J genes could be assigned. In a later analysis, CDR3 sequences and most-parsimonious VDJ recombination scenarios were assigned using the TCRdist pipeline. A later analysis defined each TCR beta chain by its CDR3 amino acid sequence plus V-gene family, and excluded reads lacking a unique V-gene family. To address suspected cross-contamination and a sequencing artifact, a later analysis removed a few hundred highly shared, low-generation-probability nucleotide sequences. For each public chain, a later analysis derived a clonal expansion index from normalized ranks of inferred template counts within each repertoire. In a later analysis, generation probabilities were computed with a VDJ recombination model fitted to out-of-frame rearrangements, and the resulting probabilities were checked against IGoR. In a later analysis, hypergeometric tests were used to score TCR-TCR, TCR-HLA and TCR-CMV co-occurrence, with a repertoire-size bias correction applied to TCR pairs. A later analysis estimated false discovery rates by permuting HLA or CMV assignments 20 times. In a later analysis, co-occurring TCRs were grouped with DBSCAN, and TCRdist sequence similarity was added when clustering was performed within HLA-allele-positive subsets. Co-occurrence clustering excluded repertoires with fewer than 30,000 or more than 120,000 public chains, plus five with anomalous nucleotide sharing. Sourced from immuneACCESS, this table was stored by TCRdb with only in-frame sequences that have V and J called. A share of the clones is absent; for the studies checked, an unresolved V gene accounts for under half, and the remainder has no known explanation. For V, J and clone size, that table is used; D and trimming come from the DNA. The sample table shows about 87,000 clones, and 75% to 80% are seen once. The top ten clonotypes cover around 3.8% of the sample.

In total, 630 or so healthy bone marrow donors made up the cohort. Cohort members were all nominally healthy when sampled, although unrecorded immune exposures were likely present. The donor tested CMV seronegative, placing the donor among the 352 seronegative members of the cohort. A peripheral blood sample was collected from each donor, and TCR beta sequencing was performed on peripheral blood mononuclear cells. The Qiagen DNeasy Blood Extraction Kit was used to extract genomic DNA from the blood cell samples. Overall results and qualifications from the work: Linkage disequilibrium might explain the correlated functional status among segregating V segments, but an unknown experimental factor could not be ruled out. Compared with the approximately 670-donor mean, donors in an Asian-associated ancestry cluster had fewer N-insertions in productive TCRs, according to a later genetic analysis. A further reported finding was that TCR beta sequences accurately predicted the HLA-A and HLA-B alleles for most subjects in the first cohort. Strong co-occurrence of HLA alleles, especially DR and DQ, made assigning TCR associations to individual alleles difficult. According to a later analysis, TCR association rates differed among HLA loci, with DRB1 alleles showing the most associated TCRs and HLA-C alleles showing the fewest. The earlier analysis of 450 to 700 of the donors excluded 15 to 20 rarely observed V segments, including chromosome 9 orphons, because counts were too low. The 87-base-pair reads could not distinguish some IMGT-functional V segments, including TRBV6-2 and TRBV6-3, so those segments were excluded. Broadly in line with IMGT annotations, most TCR beta V segments showed up in productive rearrangements about 87% or about 30% of the time in an earlier analysis of under 700 of the donors. Because HLA typing was unavailable for some donors at each locus, only the typed subset was used in association tests. The study listed 150 to 200 TCR beta chains as associated with cytomegalovirus. An association between a missense DCLRE1C variant and V-gene and J-gene trimming of TCR beta chains was found in a later genetic analysis and replicated in an independent cohort. In a later analysis, most CMV-associated TCR beta chains were found to appear HLA-restricted, with HLA associations seemingly driven largely by CMV exposure. In a later analysis, HLA-associated TCR beta chains were found to be more clonally expanded and to have lower generation probabilities than equally common non-associated chains. In both the original and validation cohorts, the classifier was reported to diagnose cytomegalovirus status with high specificity and sensitivity. Most TCR sequences were seen in very few donors, while some public TCRs were found in many individuals. Only TCR beta chains were sequenced in this cohort, and the absence of alpha or paired-chain data limited detectable features. Roughly uniform sequencing depth across donors was assumed in presence/absence analyses, although this assumption may not hold. For the cohort, immune exposure information was limited to CMV serostatus. A cluster of highly shared sequence variants was judged likely to be a technical artifact of the sequencing pipeline. The authors suggested that the approach could potentially be generalized to other disease states and immunological phenotypes. Specific HLA alleles were associated with roughly 16,000 TCR beta sequences at a false discovery rate of 0.05 in a later analysis. Several of the top co-occurrence clusters appeared to be linked to parvovirus B19, influenza, CMV and Epstein-Barr virus, according to a later analysis. In vitro tests confirmed that three of the cytomegalovirus-associated TCR beta chains recognize cytomegalovirus antigens.

For this clone: The clone's antigen remains unknown. Base qualities are not recorded, but no much larger clone differs from it by a single base.

The germline V gene yields SGDLS for CDR1 and YYNGEE for CDR2. V and J are truncated by 0 bases and 1 base respectively, leaving an intervening sequence of 12 bases. Its CDR3 holds 16 amino acids, cysteine through phenylalanine. Here the CDR3 DNA is all that survives: 48 bases in frame from base 1. Sample: PBMCs. The clonotype was recovered from a woman between 40 and 50 years old in good health and CMV-seronegative. The V gene is TRBV9 and the J gene is TRBJ2-3; the D segment could be TRBD2, given 5 matching bases. The bases are TGTGCCAGCAGCGTAGCGGACTTAGGTCGCACAGATACGCAGTATTTT. Protein translation: CASSVADLGRTDTQYF.